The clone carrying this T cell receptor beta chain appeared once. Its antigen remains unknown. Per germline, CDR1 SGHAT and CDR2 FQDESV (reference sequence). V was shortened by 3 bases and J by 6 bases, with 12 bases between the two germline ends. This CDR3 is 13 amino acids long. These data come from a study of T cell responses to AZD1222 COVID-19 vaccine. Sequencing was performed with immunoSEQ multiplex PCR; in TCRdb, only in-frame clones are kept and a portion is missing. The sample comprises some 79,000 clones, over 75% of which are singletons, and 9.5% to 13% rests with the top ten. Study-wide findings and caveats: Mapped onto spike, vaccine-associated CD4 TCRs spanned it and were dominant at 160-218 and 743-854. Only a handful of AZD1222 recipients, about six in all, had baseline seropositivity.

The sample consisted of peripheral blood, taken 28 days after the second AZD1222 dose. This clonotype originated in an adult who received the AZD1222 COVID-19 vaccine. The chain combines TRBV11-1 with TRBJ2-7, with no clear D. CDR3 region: CASSFLTTPEQYF. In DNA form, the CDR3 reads TGTGCCAGCAGCTTTCTAACAACGCCCGAGCAGTACTTC.